This TCR beta chain derives from a study of T cells in Graves' hyperthyroidism and ophthalmopathy. This clonotype was observed many times. The investigators amplified TCR beta CDR3 regions from RNA transcripts. TCR CDR3 underwent first-round RT-PCR with the HTBI primer set. TCRdb redid the calling of the multiplex PCR reads with MiXCR, one entry per CDR3 protein. Among 220,000 or so distinct CDR3 sequences listed, approximately 16% were seen once. This TCR derives from a woman aged 18-30 years with Graves' ophthalmopathy. Sequencing was carried out using blood.

CDR3 sequence reads: CASSAPGLNQPQHF. CDR3 sequence (DNA): TGTGCCAGCAGCGCACCGGGGCTCAATCAGCCCCAGCATTTT. This chain joins TRBV28 and TRBJ1-5; TRBD1 might be the D (5 bases). Germline CDR1 reads MDHEN; CDR2 reads SYDVKM. The CDR3 loop spans 14 amino acids. V was trimmed by 6 bases and J by 3 bases, leaving 12 bases between them.